These 20 T cell receptor beta chains originate from one sample sequenced in a study of OX40 agonist ivuxolimab in advanced cancers. TCRdb's table, derived via immunoSEQ multiplex PCR, lists solely in-frame clones and lacks some. The table has around 61,000 clones, over 80% seen once. The material was CD4+ or CD8+ T cells sorted from blood, obtained in a trial of the OX40 agonist ivuxolimab. The source of these receptors is an adult with an advanced solid tumor such as melanoma, head and neck, liver or kidney cancer.

The V call is TRBV29-1, the J call TRBJ2-5; D perhaps matches TRBD1 (6 bases). Trimming took 1 base from V and 5 from J, leaving 14 bases between them. CDR3 length: 14 residues. Germline values: CDR1 SQVTM, CDR2 ANQGSEA. CDR3 nucleotide sequence: TGCAGCGTTGAAGGGTGGCAGGGGAGTGAGACCCAGTACTTC. Translating gives CSVEGWQGSETQYF.

The rearrangement links TRBV6-5 to TRBJ2-5; 8 bases fit TRBD2. In germline, CDR1 is MNHEY, CDR2 SVGAGI. This CDR3 spans 13 amino acids. The trim removed 5 bases at V and 3 bases at J, leaving 2 bases unmatched. As DNA, the CDR3 is TGTGCCAGCAGTAGCGGGGGCGAAGAGACCCAGTACTTC. Translating it yields CASSSGGEETQYF.

The chain uses TRBV9 and TRBJ1-6; D unclear. Germline V gene sequence: CDR1 SGDLS, CDR2 YYNGEE. Trimming removed 2 bases at V and 7 bases at J, with 4 bases between. This CDR3 region has 12 residues. CDR3 nucleotides: TGTGCCAGCAGCGTGAGCAATTCACCCCTCCACTTT. Translation: CASSVSNSPLHF. Drawing the rest from reference TRBV9 and TRBJ1-6, the complete variable domain is DSGVTQTPKHLITATGQRVTLRCSPRSGDLSVYWYQQSLDQGLQFLIQYYNGEERAKGNILERFSAQQFPDLHSELNLSSLELGDSALYFCASSVSNSPLHFGNGTRLTVT.

The V and J genes are TRBV10-2 and TRBJ1-2; 7 nucleotides line up with TRBD1. CDR3 length: 16 amino acids. Germline assignment: CDR1 WSHSY and CDR2 SAAADI. The ends lost 3 bases at V and 5 bases at J; junction bases unmatched: 12. DNA of the CDR3: TGCGCCAGCAGTGACCTAAAGGCAGGGGGGGGATATGGCTACACCTTC. The encoded protein is CASSDLKAGGGYGYTF.

This clone was counted a single time. The junction shows a germline mismatch at one end, possibly a read error. The J gene is TRBJ2-4, the V gene TRBV14; 10 bases match TRBD1. CDR1 is SGHDN, CDR2 FVKESK, per germline. This CDR3 comprises 15 residues. CDR3 protein: CASRQDRGPLNIQYF. CDR3 nucleotide sequence: TGTGCCAGCAGACAAGACAGGGGGCCATTAAACATTCAGTACTTC.

As to this clone: Additional DNA sequences in this sample encode the identical CDR3. The CDR3 is CASSYSGNSPLHF. The CDR3 DNA follows: TGTGCCAGCAGTTACTCGGGGAATTCACCCCTCCACTTT. This chain joins TRBV6-5 and TRBJ1-6, with unresolved D. The ends were cut back, 0 bases at V and 7 bases at J, with 4 bases in the middle. CDR3 length: 13 residues. Germline V CDR1 and CDR2: MNHEY, SVGAGI.

The rearrangement joins TRBV28 to TRBJ2-1, with D perhaps TRBD2 (5 bases). V lost 3 bases to trimming and J lost 11 bases, with 11 bases between them. CDR3 length equals 12 residues. CDR1 is MDHEN and CDR2 is SYDVKM in the germline V gene. The CDR3 nucleotides read TGTGCCAGCAGTTTCGAGGGTTTAAAGCAGTTCTTC. It codes for CASSFEGLKQFF.

CDR3 nucleotides: TGCGCCAGCAGCTTGAGACAGGGATTGAATACGCAGTATTTT. This gives the protein CASSLRQGLNTQYF. The V gene is TRBV5-1, the J gene TRBJ2-3; 7 nucleotides line up with TRBD1. CDR3 size: 14 residues. Germline CDR1 is SGHRS and CDR2 is YFSETQ. V gave up 1 base and J gave up 7 bases; unmatched junction bases: 6.

Comments on this clone: Other DNA sequences within the sample encode an identical CDR3. Here the CDR3 reads CASSYGRELDTGELFF. The CDR3, as DNA: TGTGCCAGCAGTTACGGTCGGGAGTTGGACACCGGGGAGCTGTTTTTT. This chain uses TRBV6-5 with TRBJ2-2; the D gene is possibly TRBD2 (6 bases). The germline V gene has CDR1 MNHEY and CDR2 SVGAGI. The ends were cut back, 2 bases at V and 3 bases at J, with 13 bases in the middle. This CDR3 is 16 amino acids long.

The chain couples TRBV27 to TRBJ2-4; 15 nucleotides line up with TRBD2. This CDR3 region has 19 residues. CDR1 MNHEY and CDR2 SMNVEV come from the germline V gene (reference sequence). The V and J ends lost 6 bases and 3 bases, in that order; junction bases with no gene match: 12. The CDR3 nucleotides are TGTGCCAGCAGCGAGGCCGGGACTAGCGGGGGGCGGGTCAAAAACATTCAGTACTTC. Protein sequence: CASSEAGTSGGRVKNIQYF.

This clone turned up a few times. The gene calls are TRBV6-5 and TRBJ2-7; D remains unclear. The CDR3 runs to 12 residues. The germline CDR1 and CDR2 sequences are MNHEY and SVGAGI. V lost 0 bases to trimming and J lost 6 bases, with 6 bases between them. The CDR3 DNA follows: TGTGCCAGCAGTTACTCGTTCGGCGAGCAGTACTTC. Translation: CASSYSFGEQYF.

The V call is TRBV15, the J call TRBJ2-1; possibly TRBD1 for D (6 bases). CDR1 is LNHNV and CDR2 is YYDKDF in the germline V gene (reference sequence). There are 17 residues in the CDR3. Deletions cut 1 base from V and 6 bases from J, with 19 bases between. CDR3 bases: TGTGCCACCAGCAGAGGACGTGAGGGGGTTACGGGCAATGAGCAGTTCTTC. This sequence encodes CATSRGREGVTGNEQFF.

V is TRBV2 and J is TRBJ1-5; D remains ambiguous. Trimming removed 2 bases from V and 0 bases from J, with 2 bases in between. CDR3 length: 13 amino acids. In germline, CDR1 is SNHLY, CDR2 FYNNEI. In nucleotides, the CDR3 is TGTGCCAGCAGTGAAATTAGCAATCAGCCCCAGCATTTT. Translation: CASSEISNQPQHF.

Notes on this clone: The same CDR3 also results from other DNA sequences found in this sample. The chain joins TRBV4-3 to TRBJ2-7; 7 bases fit TRBD1. CDR1 is LGHNA and CDR2 is YSLEER in the germline V gene. V dropped 1 base and J dropped 3; count of bases not matched to a gene: 3. This CDR3 spans 14 amino acids. CDR3 nucleotide sequence: TGCGCCAGCAGCCAAGGACAGGGAAGCTACGAGCAGTACTTC. Its translation: CASSQGQGSYEQYF.

This chain links TRBV29-1 with TRBJ1-2; D is possibly TRBD1 (5 bases). V dropped 5 bases and J dropped 6 bases, with 19 bases sitting between them. This CDR3 is 14 amino acids long. Germline loops: CDR1 SQVTM, CDR2 ANQGSEA. The CDR3: CSVIQVARRDGYTF. The CDR3 bases are TGCAGCGTTATACAGGTGGCCCGGCGAGATGGCTACACCTTC.

This clone was observed a handful of times. The chain carries TRBV19 and TRBJ1-5; TRBD1 matches 7 bases. Trimming at V came to 6 bases and at J to 1 base, leaving 6 bases not matched to a gene. The length of the CDR3 is 15 residues. Germline assignment: CDR1 LNHDA and CDR2 SQIVND (reference sequence). Here the CDR3 DNA reads TGTGCCAGTAGACCAGGACAGGTCAGCAATCAGCCCCAGCATTTT. Translated: CASRPGQVSNQPQHF.

The chain has TRBV7-9 and TRBJ2-3; 7 bases are shared with TRBD2. The CDR3 contains 15 residues. In germline, CDR1 is SEHNR, CDR2 FQNEAQ (reference sequence). With V trimmed by 3 bases and J by 4 bases, 7 bases remained unmatched. The CDR3 bases are TGTGCCAGCAGCTTTGGCGGGAGCGGGGCAGATACGCAGTATTTT. The encoded protein is CASSFGGSGADTQYF.

To note about this clone: Different DNA sequences within this sample yield the same CDR3. The chain employs TRBV6-4 and TRBJ2-3; TRBD2 matches at 9 bases. J was trimmed by 1 base and V by 4 bases; bases with no gene match: 0. From germline, CDR1 is MRHNA and CDR2 SNTAGT. The CDR3 runs 14 residues. CDR3 region: CASSVAGGTDTQYF. In nucleotides, the CDR3 is TGTGCCAGCAGTGTAGCGGGAGGCACAGATACGCAGTATTTT.

The chain joins TRBV5-5 to TRBJ1-5; TRBD1 matches at 7 bases. The germline V gene has CDR1 SGHKS and CDR2 YYEKEE (reference sequence). V lost 4 bases and J lost 6; bases outside the gene matches: 10. The CDR3 runs to 15 residues. Here the CDR3 DNA reads TGTGCCAGCAGCCCCCGAGGGGGCAGGTCTCAGCCCCAGCATTTT. It yields the protein CASSPRGGRSQPQHF.

The chain is built from TRBV6-6 and TRBJ1-2, with TRBD1 identical over 7 bases. The CDR3 spans 13 residues. The germline gives CDR1 MNHNY, CDR2 SVGAGI (reference sequence). J lost 8 bases, V lost 5 bases, and 8 bases had no gene match. The CDR3 here is CASSPRGAAGYTF. CDR3 coding DNA: TGTGCCAGCAGTCCCAGGGGGGCCGCGGGCTACACCTTC.